Listed below are T cell receptor beta chains from one sample, sequenced in a study of blood T cell repertoires in COVID-19. Only in-frame clones appear in the TCRdb table, and some are missing; sequencing was by immunoSEQ multiplex PCR. This table holds a few hundred thousand clones, around nine tenths found once. Sequences were obtained from PBMCs or T cells enriched from blood (not recorded which). The receptors come from a woman aged 50 to 60 who had recovered from COVID-19. Each CDR3 is given with its conserved first and last residue. A D gene is named only where the DNA matches it firmly. Clone size is stated in some rows and not others, as once, few, many or a class when expanded.

v_gene	j_gene	abundance	d_gene	CDR3aa	CDR3nt
TRBV28	TRBJ2-7	NA	NA	CASSPRLTVVYEQYF	TGTGCCAGCAGTCCCCGCCTGACAGTAGTCTACGAGCAGTACTTC
TRBV2	TRBJ2-7	NA	NA	CASSELPAYEQYF	TGTGCCAGCAGTGAACTGCCGGCCTACGAGCAGTACTTC
TRBV9	TRBJ1-6	NA	NA	CASSVDGRLNSPLHF	TGTGCCAGCAGCGTAGACGGGAGGTTAAATTCACCCCTCCACTTT
TRBV19	TRBJ1-6	NA	NA	CASKAGPFDSPLHF	TGTGCCAGTAAGGCGGGCCCTTTTGACTCACCCCTCCACTTT
TRBV11-2	TRBJ2-3	once	TRBD2	CASSLSGLAGDTQYF	TGTGCCAGCAGCTTAAGTGGGCTAGCGGGAGATACGCAGTATTTT
TRBV19	TRBJ2-7	once	NA	CASFDRYYERQYF	TGTGCCAGCTTTGACAGATACTACGAGCGGCAGTACTTC
TRBV7-2	TRBJ2-7	NA	TRBD1	CASSPRQGGGEQYF	TGTGCCAGCAGCCCACGACAGGGTGGGGGCGAGCAGTACTTC
TRBV7-9	TRBJ2-5	NA	NA	CASSIQSGLVETQYF	TGTGCCAGCAGCATCCAATCGGGACTCGTGGAGACCCAGTACTTC
TRBV27	TRBJ2-1	once	NA	CASSSFNGGQDEQFF	TGTGCCAGCAGCTCCTTTAACGGGGGTCAGGATGAGCAGTTCTTC
TRBV2	TRBJ2-5	NA	TRBD2	CASSELWGRLAGEQTQYF	TGTGCCAGCAGTGAATTGTGGGGCCGACTAGCGGGAGAACAGACCCAGTACTTC
TRBV5-5	TRBJ2-1	NA	NA	CASSLVGGEQFF	TGTGCCAGCAGCTTGGTCGGGGGTGAGCAGTTCTTC
TRBV21-1	TRBJ2-7	NA	NA	CARPSGRPHDYEQYF	TGTGCCAGGCCTAGCGGGAGGCCCCATGACTACGAGCAGTACTTC
TRBV28	TRBJ2-1	NA	NA	CASSSKGERLRVEQFF	TGTGCCAGCAGTTCAAAAGGGGAAAGGCTTAGGGTTGAGCAGTTCTTC
TRBV21-1	TRBJ2-1	NA	NA	CAGKLPDSHNEQFF	TGTGCCGGCAAACTACCGGACAGTCACAATGAGCAGTTCTTC
TRBV7-9	TRBJ1-1	NA	NA	CASSLLGDTEAFF	TGTGCCAGCAGCTTACTCGGGGACACTGAAGCTTTCTTT
TRBV27	TRBJ2-1	NA	NA	CASSLTGNEQFF	TGTGCCAGCAGTTTAACGGGGAATGAGCAGTTCTTC
TRBV7-6	TRBJ2-1	once	NA	CASSGLLSYNEQFF	TGTGCCAGCAGCGGCCTTTTATCCTACAATGAGCAGTTCTTC
TRBV4-2	TRBJ2-7	NA	TRBD1	CASSFQPGGTGVYEQYF	TGTGCCAGCAGCTTCCAACCCGGAGGGACAGGGGTCTACGAGCAGTACTTC
TRBV3-1/TRBV3-2	TRBJ2-5	NA	TRBD2	CASMSFGTSGSSETQYF	TGTGCCAGCATGAGTTTCGGGACTAGCGGGAGTAGTGAGACCCAGTACTTC
TRBV27	TRBJ2-3	NA	NA	CASGSRADTQYF	TGTGCCAGCGGGAGTCGGGCAGATACGCAGTATTTT
TRBV19	TRBJ2-2	once	TRBD2	CASSPTSGRASGGELFF	TGTGCCAGTAGTCCCACTAGCGGGAGGGCTTCGGGGGGGGAGCTGTTTTTT
TRBV7-2	TRBJ2-7	NA	TRBD2	CASSISGRGYEQYF	TGTGCCAGCAGCATTAGCGGGAGAGGCTACGAGCAGTACTTC
TRBV15	TRBJ2-4	NA	NA	CATSRDGTSENIQYF	TGTGCCACCAGCAGGGACGGGACATCCGAAAACATTCAGTACTTC